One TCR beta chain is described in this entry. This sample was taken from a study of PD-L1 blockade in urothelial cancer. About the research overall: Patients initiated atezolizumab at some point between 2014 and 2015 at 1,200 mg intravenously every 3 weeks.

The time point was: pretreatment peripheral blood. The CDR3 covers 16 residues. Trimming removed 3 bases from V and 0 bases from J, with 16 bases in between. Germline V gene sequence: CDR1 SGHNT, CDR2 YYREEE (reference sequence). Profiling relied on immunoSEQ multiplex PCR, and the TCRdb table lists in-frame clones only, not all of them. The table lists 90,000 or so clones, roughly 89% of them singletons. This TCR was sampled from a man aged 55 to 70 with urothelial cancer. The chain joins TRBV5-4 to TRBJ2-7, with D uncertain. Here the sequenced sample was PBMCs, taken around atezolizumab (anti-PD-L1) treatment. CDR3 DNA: TGTGCCAGCAGCTCTTCAGGAACAGCTTTCTCCTACGAGCAGTACTTC. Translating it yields CASSSSGTAFSYEQYF. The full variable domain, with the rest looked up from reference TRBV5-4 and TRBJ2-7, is ETGVTQSPTHLIKTRGQQVTLRCSSQSGHNTVSWYQQALGQGPQFIFQYYREEENGRGNFPPRFSGLQFPNYSSELNVNALELDDSALYLCASSSSGTAFSYEQYFGPGTRLTVT.